This TCR beta chain was captured in a study of blood T cell repertoires in COVID-19. Study as a whole: Sample material is recorded as cDNA or gDNA derived from T cells, B-cell-depleted T cells, or PBMCs.

Those enrolled in Seattle joined during active infection and were followed longitudinally afterward. In the authors' methods: Estimates of nucleated cell counts were drawn from the amplification of reference gene primers. Libraries were prepared by immunoSEQ multiplex PCR; TCRdb keeps only in-frame clonotypes and omits some of them. V, J and clone size are those of that table, while D and trimming were read from the DNA. The sample comprises approximately 200,000 clones, about 84% of which are singletons, and 7.8% rests with the top ten. The CDR3 extends over 15 amino acids. Germline V gene sequence: CDR1 LNHNV, CDR2 YYDKDF (reference sequence). V was clipped by 0 bases and J by 6 bases, with 15 bases between them.

The rearrangement uses TRBV15 and TRBJ2-7; D is unresolved. Sequences were obtained from peripheral blood. This sequence originates from a woman over 75 with COVID-19, enrolled during active disease. DNA for the CDR3: TGTGCCACCAGCAGAGATCGGCAGGTCATAGGCGAGCAGTACTTC. It yields the protein CATSRDRQVIGEQYF.